These T cell receptor beta chains were read from a single sample in a study of early T cells in non-severe SARS-CoV-2 infection. TCRdb redid the calling of the 5' RACE reads with MiXCR, one entry per CDR3 protein. The data show 25,000 to 35,000 distinct CDR3 sequences, roughly 7% seen once. The sample taken for sequencing was whole blood. All receptors come from an adult who was a healthcare worker with PCR-confirmed SARS-CoV-2 infection or an uninfected control (not recorded which). The CDR3 runs from the conserved cysteine through the conserved F or W. Fields, in order: D gene, clone size, V gene, J gene, CDR3 DNA, CDR3 protein. The D gene is left open where the match is weak. Clone size is given for some rows only: seen once, a few or many times, or a class if the clone is expanded.

D: -; size: -; V: TRBV7-3; J: TRBJ2-1; DNA: TGTGCCAGCAGCTTGACCCTGAGCGATGAGCAGTTCTTC; CDR3: CASSLTLSDEQFF
D: -; size: many; V: TRBV10-1; J: TRBJ2-3; DNA: TGCGCCAGCAGTGATATGAGGGACCCCCGAAGCACAGATACGCAGTATTTT; CDR3: CASSDMRDPRSTDTQYF
D: TRBD2; size: -; V: TRBV12-3/TRBV12-4; J: TRBJ2-3; DNA: TGTGCCAGCAGTTTGACTAGCGGGGCAGATACGCAGTATTTT; CDR3: CASSLTSGADTQYF
D: -; size: few; V: TRBV9; J: TRBJ1-6; DNA: TGTGCCAGCAGCGAAGGACAGTCCTATAATTCACCCCTCCACTTT; CDR3: CASSEGQSYNSPLHF
D: TRBD1; size: many; V: TRBV10-3; J: TRBJ2-7; DNA: TGTGCCACCAACTCCGGGACAGGGGCTGACGAGCAGTACTTC; CDR3: CATNSGTGADEQYF
D: -; size: few; V: TRBV6-5; J: TRBJ2-7; DNA: TGTGCCAGCAGTTCGATCCCGGGACTTGGGGAGCAGTACTTC; CDR3: CASSSIPGLGEQYF
D: -; size: -; V: TRBV7-9; J: TRBJ2-3; DNA: TGTGCCAGCAGCTTAGCGGTCCTCCCCACAGATACGCAGTATTTT; CDR3: CASSLAVLPTDTQYF
D: -; size: few; V: TRBV29-1; J: TRBJ2-6; DNA: TGCAGCGTTAAACTGGACGGACTGGGTGTCCTGACTTTC; CDR3: CSVKLDGLGVLTF
D: TRBD1; size: -; V: TRBV24-1; J: TRBJ2-1; DNA: TGTGCCACCAGTGATAACAGGGGGAGAAACAATGAGCAGTTCTTC; CDR3: CATSDNRGRNNEQFF
D: -; size: many; V: TRBV7-9; J: TRBJ1-1; DNA: TGTGCCAGCAGCTTCCCCCCGGGGGAAGGGGGCACTGAAGCTTTCTTT; CDR3: CASSFPPGEGGTEAFF
D: TRBD2; size: many; V: TRBV28; J: TRBJ2-3; DNA: TGTGCCAGCAGTTTTGTAGCGGGGACAGATACGCAGTATTTT; CDR3: CASSFVAGTDTQYF
D: TRBD2; size: many; V: TRBV10-3; J: TRBJ2-3; DNA: TGTGCCATCAGTGAGTCGACTAGCGGGAGGGCCCGGGTATTGACAGATACGCAGTATTTT; CDR3: CAISESTSGRARVLTDTQYF
D: TRBD1; size: few; V: TRBV15; J: TRBJ1-1; DNA: TGTGCCACCAGCAGAGGCGGGACAGGGGGGAACACTGAAGCTTTCTTT; CDR3: CATSRGGTGGNTEAFF
D: -; size: many; V: TRBV6-1; J: TRBJ1-1; DNA: TGTGCCAGCATCTGGAACACTGAAGCTTTCTTT; CDR3: CASIWNTEAFF
D: -; size: -; V: TRBV14; J: TRBJ2-7; DNA: TGTGCCAGCAGCCAAGACATAGGCAGCGAAACCTACGAAGAGCAGTACTTC; CDR3: CASSQDIGSETYEEQYF
D: -; size: many; V: TRBV4-3; J: TRBJ1-2; DNA: TGCGCCAGCAGCCCCAGGGGCAGAGGGGGCTACACCTTC; CDR3: CASSPRGRGGYTF
D: -; size: many; V: TRBV6-2/TRBV6-3; J: TRBJ2-1; DNA: TGTGCCAGCGGCAGGGGGGCGGGGAGGGACAATGAGCAGTTCTTC; CDR3: CASGRGAGRDNEQFF
D: -; size: many; V: TRBV20-1; J: TRBJ2-2; DNA: TGCAGTGCTTCCTACTGGGGGACCGGGGAGCTGTTTTTT; CDR3: CSASYWGTGELFF
D: TRBD2; size: -; V: TRBV18; J: TRBJ2-7; DNA: TGTGCCAGCTCACCGGCGGGAGGGGGCCCCTACGAGCAGTACTTC; CDR3: CASSPAGGGPYEQYF
D: -; size: -; V: TRBV28; J: TRBJ2-1; DNA: TGTGCCAGCAGTTTAGTGAGCGGGTGGAACAATGAGCAGTTCTTC; CDR3: CASSLVSGWNNEQFF
D: -; size: many; V: TRBV5-1; J: TRBJ1-1; DNA: TGCGCCAGCAGGGGGGCGGACACTGAAGCTTTCTTT; CDR3: CASRGADTEAFF
D: TRBD1; size: few; V: TRBV4-3; J: TRBJ2-5; DNA: TGCGCCAGCAGCCAAGGATGGGGACAGGGGTCTCCATGGAAGACCCAGTACTTC; CDR3: CASSQGWGQGSPWKTQYF
D: -; size: many; V: TRBV7-9; J: TRBJ2-3; DNA: TGTGCCAGCAGCTTAGGGGCGGCAGGCACAGATACGCAGTATTTT; CDR3: CASSLGAAGTDTQYF
D: -; size: many; V: TRBV7-9; J: TRBJ2-7; DNA: TGTGCCAGCAGCTTTACAAACTCCTACGAGCAGTACTTC; CDR3: CASSFTNSYEQYF
D: TRBD2; size: many; V: TRBV15; J: TRBJ2-1; DNA: TGTGCCACCAGCAGCTATAGCGGGGGGGCCTCTCCGTTCTTC; CDR3: CATSSYSGGASPFF
D: TRBD1; size: many; V: TRBV7-6; J: TRBJ2-2; DNA: TGTGCCAGCAGCCCAACGGGACAGGCGACCGGGGAGCTGTTTTTT; CDR3: CASSPTGQATGELFF
D: -; size: few; V: TRBV19; J: TRBJ2-6; DNA: TGTGCCAGTAGCTCCCTCAGGGGAAGATCTGGGGCCAACGTCCTGACTTTC; CDR3: CASSSLRGRSGANVLTF
D: -; size: few; V: TRBV12-3/TRBV12-4; J: TRBJ2-1; DNA: TGTGCCAGCGGTCTGGGGGCGGGAGAAAACAATGAGCAGTTCTTC; CDR3: CASGLGAGENNEQFF
D: TRBD1; size: few; V: TRBV19; J: TRBJ2-1; DNA: TGTGCCAGTAGTGTGACCGGGACAGGGGCCAATGAGCAGTTCTTC; CDR3: CASSVTGTGANEQFF
D: -; size: -; V: TRBV27; J: TRBJ2-3; DNA: TGTGCCAGCAGGCCGGTCGGGGGGCAGTATTTT; CDR3: CASRPVGGQYF
D: -; size: few; V: TRBV20-1; J: TRBJ2-7; DNA: TGCAGTGCTAGTACAGGGCACGAGCAGTACTTC; CDR3: CSASTGHEQYF
D: -; size: many; V: TRBV2; J: TRBJ2-7; DNA: TGTGCCAGCAGTACTCGGACAGACTACGGCGAGCAGTACTTC; CDR3: CASSTRTDYGEQYF
D: TRBD1; size: -; V: TRBV27; J: TRBJ2-1; DNA: TGTGCCAGCAGTTTTCTCCGGGACAGGGGGCTCAGCGGGAGGCCCTACAATGAGCAGTTCTTC; CDR3: CASSFLRDRGLSGRPYNEQFF
D: TRBD2; size: many; V: TRBV30; J: TRBJ2-1; DNA: TGTGCCTGGAGAGCGGGGGTGGAGGGGCAGTTCTTC; CDR3: CAWRAGVEGQFF
D: -; size: many; V: TRBV10-3; J: TRBJ1-4; DNA: TGTGCCACCGGACAAGCAACTAATGAAAAACTGTTTTTT; CDR3: CATGQATNEKLFF
D: -; size: many; V: TRBV7-9; J: TRBJ2-5; DNA: TGTGCCAGCAGCCTCGACAGGATAGTGACCCAGTACTTC; CDR3: CASSLDRIVTQYF
D: -; size: few; V: TRBV20-1; J: TRBJ1-2; DNA: TGCAGTGCCGGACGGAGAGTCACTAACTATGGCTACACCTTC; CDR3: CSAGRRVTNYGYTF
D: -; size: many; V: TRBV29-1; J: TRBJ1-2; DNA: TGCAGCGGTGGGGACAACGGTGGCTACACCTTC; CDR3: CSGGDNGGYTF
D: TRBD1; size: many; V: TRBV2; J: TRBJ1-5; DNA: TGTGCCAGCAACTACAGGGGTAATCAGCCCCAGCATTTT; CDR3: CASNYRGNQPQHF
D: -; size: many; V: TRBV5-1; J: TRBJ2-2; DNA: TGCGCCAGCAGCTTGATAGACACCGGGGAGCTGTTTTTT; CDR3: CASSLIDTGELFF
D: -; size: many; V: TRBV7-9; J: TRBJ1-4; DNA: TGTGCCAGCAGCTTAACTTTTGGTACAGGAAGGACTAATGAAAAACTGTTTTTT; CDR3: CASSLTFGTGRTNEKLFF
D: TRBD2; size: few; V: TRBV6-1; J: TRBJ2-3; DNA: TGTGCCGGACGTATGATGGGACTAGCGACAGATACGCAGTATTTT; CDR3: CAGRMMGLATDTQYF
D: -; size: -; V: TRBV19; J: TRBJ2-1; DNA: TGTGCCAGTAGTATAGGCTACTACAATGAGCAGTTCTTC; CDR3: CASSIGYYNEQFF
D: TRBD1; size: few; V: TRBV29-1; J: TRBJ2-7; DNA: TGCAGCGTCGGGGACAGGGGAGGCGAGCAGTACTTC; CDR3: CSVGDRGGEQYF
D: -; size: many; V: TRBV18; J: TRBJ2-7; DNA: TGTGCCAGCTCACCACCGGCGGGGGCGGCCTACGAGCAGTACTTC; CDR3: CASSPPAGAAYEQYF
D: -; size: many; V: TRBV24-1; J: TRBJ1-6; DNA: TGTGCCACCCCCCGGTCGGGTTTTCGATCACCCCTCCACTTT; CDR3: CATPRSGFRSPLHF
D: -; size: many; V: TRBV7-2; J: TRBJ2-2; DNA: TGTGCCAGCAGCCTGCACAGGGACACCGGGGAGCTGTTTTTT; CDR3: CASSLHRDTGELFF
D: -; size: -; V: TRBV27; J: TRBJ2-7; DNA: TGTGCCAGCAGTTTTCGCAGGGGGGTCGACGAGCAGTACTTC; CDR3: CASSFRRGVDEQYF
D: TRBD1; size: many; V: TRBV12-3/TRBV12-4; J: TRBJ1-2; DNA: TGTGCCAGCAGTTCGGGACAGGAGGAAGGCTACACCTTC; CDR3: CASSSGQEEGYTF
D: -; size: -; V: TRBV5-1; J: TRBJ2-5; DNA: TGCGCCAGCAGGCTGGGGAACTCAGTCCAAGAGACCCAGTACTTC; CDR3: CASRLGNSVQETQYF
D: -; size: many; V: TRBV20-1; J: TRBJ2-7; DNA: TGCAGTGCTAGAGTTTGGGACCAGACCTACGAGCAGTACTTC; CDR3: CSARVWDQTYEQYF
D: TRBD1; size: -; V: TRBV12-3/TRBV12-4; J: TRBJ2-7; DNA: TGTGCCAGCACCGAGGGACAGGAACACTCCTACGAGCAGTACTTC; CDR3: CASTEGQEHSYEQYF
D: TRBD1; size: many; V: TRBV9; J: TRBJ1-3; DNA: TGTGCCAGCAGCGCTGGGACAGGGGGAGCAAACACCATATATTTT; CDR3: CASSAGTGGANTIYF
D: -; size: many; V: TRBV19; J: TRBJ2-3; DNA: TGTGCCAGCAAGCGCTCCCACAGCACAGATACGCAGTATTTT; CDR3: CASKRSHSTDTQYF
D: -; size: many; V: TRBV19; J: TRBJ1-2; DNA: TGTGCCAGTAGAATCACTCGGGGTGACTATGGCTACACCTTC; CDR3: CASRITRGDYGYTF